This T cell receptor beta chain appears in the sequencing data of a study of cytomegalovirus exposure and HLA in healthy donors. About the study: From donors who were HLA-typed, an early data release held approximately 80 million unique TCRs.

60 Vbeta and 13 Jbeta primers were used in PCR. Using immunoSEQ multiplex PCR, the repertoire was profiled, and TCRdb retains in-frame clones only, with some absent. The sample consists of about 130,000 clones, less than 80% of them appearing once. Points from the study as a whole: Researchers reported in a later analysis that common viral pathogens appeared linked to several top clusters. Reported findings show TCR beta sequences accurately forecast HLA-A and HLA-B alleles in most subjects. A list of 150 to 200 TCR beta chains associated with cytomegalovirus was given.

Of note for this clone: What it binds is unknown.

This receptor was obtained from a young man in good health and CMV-seronegative. What was sequenced was PBMCs.

The CDR3 bases are TGTGCCAGCAGCTATGAACAGGGGCGGGGATATAGGAGCAATCAGCCCCAGCATTTT. Amino acids: CASSYEQGRGYRSNQPQHF. V usage is TRBV9 and J usage is TRBJ1-5; 7 bases match TRBD1. Germline-derived CDR1 and CDR2 are SGDLS and YYNGEE. The CDR3 is 19 amino acids. With V trimmed by 4 bases and J by 1 base, 17 bases remained unmatched.